This T cell receptor beta chain is from a study of OX40 agonist ivuxolimab in advanced cancers. A few counts support this clone. Its target is not known. CDR1 is SGHDN and CDR2 is FVKESK in the germline V gene. This CDR3 has 13 residues. Deletions cut 4 bases from V and 5 bases from J, with 9 bases between. Profiled with immunoSEQ multiplex PCR; TCRdb holds only in-frame clones, not every one. The table has 65,000 to 80,000 clones, roughly 85% seen once; the top ten hold 1.5% to 2%. Study results and limitations: More expanded clones were seen, on average, in CD8+ T cells than in CD4+. At doses 0.1 to 3.0 mg/kg, CD4+ and CD8+ clones expanded.

The TCR sequence derives from an adult with an advanced solid tumor such as melanoma, head and neck, liver or kidney cancer. The sequences come from CD4+ or CD8+ T cells sorted from blood, collected in a trial of the OX40 agonist ivuxolimab. V gene TRBV14 combines with J gene TRBJ1-5; D call uncertain. The CDR3 here is CASSLTTYQPQHF. The CDR3 coding sequence is TGTGCCAGCAGCCTCACAACGTATCAGCCCCAGCATTTT.